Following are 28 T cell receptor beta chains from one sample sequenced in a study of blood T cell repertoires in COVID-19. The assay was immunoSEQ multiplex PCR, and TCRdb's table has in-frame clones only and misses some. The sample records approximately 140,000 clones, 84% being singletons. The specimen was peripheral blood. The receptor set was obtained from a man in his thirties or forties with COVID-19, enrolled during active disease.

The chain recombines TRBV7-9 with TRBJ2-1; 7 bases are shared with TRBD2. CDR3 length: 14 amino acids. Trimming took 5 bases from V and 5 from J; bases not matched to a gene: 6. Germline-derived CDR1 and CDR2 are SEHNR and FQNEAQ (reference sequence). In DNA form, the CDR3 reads TGTGCCAGCAGCCCCCGGGAGGTCCACAATGAGCAGTTCTTC. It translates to CASSPREVHNEQFF.

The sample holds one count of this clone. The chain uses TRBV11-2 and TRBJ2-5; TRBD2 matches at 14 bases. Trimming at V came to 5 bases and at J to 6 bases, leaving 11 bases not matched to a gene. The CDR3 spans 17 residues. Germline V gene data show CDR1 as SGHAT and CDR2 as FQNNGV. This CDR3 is CASSPPGLAGGGKTQYF. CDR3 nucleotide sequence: TGTGCCAGCAGCCCACCCGGACTAGCGGGAGGAGGGAAGACCCAGTACTTC.

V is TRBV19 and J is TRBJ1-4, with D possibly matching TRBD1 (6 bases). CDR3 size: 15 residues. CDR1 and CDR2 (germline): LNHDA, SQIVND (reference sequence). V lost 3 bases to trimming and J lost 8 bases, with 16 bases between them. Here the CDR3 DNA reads TGTGCCAGTAGTATCTCGTCCAGGGGACGAGAAAAACTGTTTTTT. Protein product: CASSISSRGREKLFF.

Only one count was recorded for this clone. CDR3 protein: CASRTTGGDFHQPQHF. The DNA for the CDR3 is TGTGCCAGCAGGACGACAGGGGGCGATTTTCATCAGCCCCAGCATTTT. V gene TRBV2 combines with J gene TRBJ1-5; TRBD1 agrees at 10 bases. CDR1 and CDR2 (germline): SNHLY, FYNNEI. The CDR3 consists of 16 residues. V shed 6 bases and J 5 bases; nucleotides not matched to a gene: 10.

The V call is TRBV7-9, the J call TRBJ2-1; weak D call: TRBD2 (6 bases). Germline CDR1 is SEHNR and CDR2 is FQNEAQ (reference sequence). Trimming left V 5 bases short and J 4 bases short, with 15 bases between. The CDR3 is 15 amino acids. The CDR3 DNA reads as TGTGCCAGCAGCCCGGAGGGCCGGGTTTACAATGAGCAGTTCTTC. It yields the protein CASSPEGRVYNEQFF.

The CDR3 nucleotides are TGCGCCAGCAGCTCAGTACAGGCGGACTATGGCTACACCTTC. It codes for CASSSVQADYGYTF. The chain recombines TRBV5-1 with TRBJ1-2; D possibly corresponds to TRBD1 (5 bases). Germline assignment: CDR1 SGHRS and CDR2 YFSETQ. CDR3 length: 14 residues. V lost 3 bases, J lost 3 bases, and 12 bases lay in between.

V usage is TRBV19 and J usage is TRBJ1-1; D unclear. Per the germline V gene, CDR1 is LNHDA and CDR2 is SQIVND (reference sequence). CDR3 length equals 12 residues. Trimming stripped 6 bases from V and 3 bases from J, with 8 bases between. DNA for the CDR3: TGTGCCAGTAGCCAATGGCACACTGAAGCTTTCTTT. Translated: CASSQWHTEAFF.

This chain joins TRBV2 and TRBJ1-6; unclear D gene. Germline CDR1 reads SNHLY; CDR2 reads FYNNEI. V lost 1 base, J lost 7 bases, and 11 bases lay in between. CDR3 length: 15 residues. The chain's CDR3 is CASSEERYQNSPLHF. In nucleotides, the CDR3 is TGTGCCAGCAGTGAAGAGCGCTATCAAAATTCACCCCTCCACTTT.

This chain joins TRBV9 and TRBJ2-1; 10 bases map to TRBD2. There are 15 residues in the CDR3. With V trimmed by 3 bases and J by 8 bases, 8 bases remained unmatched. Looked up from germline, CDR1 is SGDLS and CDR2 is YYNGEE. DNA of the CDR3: TGTGCCAGCAGCGCCGTAGCGGGAGGCATCGATGAGCAGTTCTTC. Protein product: CASSAVAGGIDEQFF.

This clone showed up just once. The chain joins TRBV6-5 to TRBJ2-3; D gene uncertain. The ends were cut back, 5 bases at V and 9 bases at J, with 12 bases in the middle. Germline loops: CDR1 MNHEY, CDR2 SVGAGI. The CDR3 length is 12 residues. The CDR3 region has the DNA TGTGCCAGCAGTCACGTCCATGAGACGCAGTATTTT. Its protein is CASSHVHETQYF.

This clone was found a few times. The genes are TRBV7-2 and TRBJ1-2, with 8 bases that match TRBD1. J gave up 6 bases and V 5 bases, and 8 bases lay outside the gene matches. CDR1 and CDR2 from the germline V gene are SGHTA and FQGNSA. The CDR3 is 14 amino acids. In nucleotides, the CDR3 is TGTGCCAGCAGCCTGCTCAGGGGGCTCGATGGCTACACCTTC. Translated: CASSLLRGLDGYTF.

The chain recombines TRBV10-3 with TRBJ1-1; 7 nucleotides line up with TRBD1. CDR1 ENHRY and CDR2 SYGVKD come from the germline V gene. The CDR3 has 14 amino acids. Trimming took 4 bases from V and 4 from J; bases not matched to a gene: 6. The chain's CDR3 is CAISAPGGGTEAFF. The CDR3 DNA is TGTGCCATCAGTGCTCCAGGGGGAGGCACTGAAGCTTTCTTT.

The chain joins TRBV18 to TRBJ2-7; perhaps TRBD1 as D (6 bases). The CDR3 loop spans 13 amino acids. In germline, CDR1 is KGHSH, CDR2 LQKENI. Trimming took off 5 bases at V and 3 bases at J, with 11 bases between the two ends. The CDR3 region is CASSAGTNYEQYF. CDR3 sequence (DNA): TGTGCCAGCTCAGCCGGGACAAACTACGAGCAGTACTTC.

The CDR3 DNA follows: TGTGCCAGCTCGCGACAGGGGGCGTCTTCCGGGGCCAACGTCCTGACTTTC. The encoded protein is CASSRQGASSGANVLTF. The chain employs TRBV18 and TRBJ2-6; 10 positions agree with TRBD1. The CDR3 sequence is 17 residues long. Germline loops: CDR1 KGHSH, CDR2 LQKENI. Losses at the gene ends were 6 bases for V and 4 bases for J; bases not matched to a gene: 9.

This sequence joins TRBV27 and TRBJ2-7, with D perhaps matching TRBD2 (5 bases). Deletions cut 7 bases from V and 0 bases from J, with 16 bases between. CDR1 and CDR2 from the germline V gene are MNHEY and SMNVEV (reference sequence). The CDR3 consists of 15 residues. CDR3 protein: CASTQLGSYSYEQYF. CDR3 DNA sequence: TGTGCCAGCACCCAACTGGGGAGCTACTCCTACGAGCAGTACTTC.

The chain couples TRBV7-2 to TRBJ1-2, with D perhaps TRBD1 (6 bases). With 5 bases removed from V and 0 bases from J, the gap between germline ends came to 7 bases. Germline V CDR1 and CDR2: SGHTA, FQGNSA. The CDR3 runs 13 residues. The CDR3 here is CASSRQANYGYTF. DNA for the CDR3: TGTGCCAGCAGCCGACAGGCTAACTATGGCTACACCTTC. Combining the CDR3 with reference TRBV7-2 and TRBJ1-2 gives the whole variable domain GAGVSQSPSNKVTEKGKDVELRCDPISGHTALYWYRQSLGQGLEFLIYFQGNSAPDKSGLPSDRFSAERTGGSVSTLTIQRTQQEDSAVYLCASSRQANYGYTFGSGTRLTVV.

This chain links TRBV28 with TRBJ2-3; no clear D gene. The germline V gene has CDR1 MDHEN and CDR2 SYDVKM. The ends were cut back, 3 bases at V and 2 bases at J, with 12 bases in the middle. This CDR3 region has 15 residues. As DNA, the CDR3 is TGTGCCAGCAGTTTGACTGTCACCAACACAGATACGCAGTATTTT. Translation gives CASSLTVTNTDTQYF. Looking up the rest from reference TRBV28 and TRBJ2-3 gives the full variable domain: DVKVTQSSRYLVKRTGEKVFLECVQDMDHENMFWYRQDPGLGLRLIYFSYDVKMKEKGDIPEGYSVSREKKERFSLILESASTNQTSMYLCASSLTVTNTDTQYFGPGTRLTVL.

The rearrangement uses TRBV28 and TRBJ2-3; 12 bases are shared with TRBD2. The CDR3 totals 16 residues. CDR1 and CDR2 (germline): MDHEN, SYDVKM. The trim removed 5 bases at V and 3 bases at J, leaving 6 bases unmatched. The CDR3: CASSATSGSMTDTQYF. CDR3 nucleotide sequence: TGTGCCAGCAGTGCGACTAGCGGGAGTATGACAGATACGCAGTATTTT.

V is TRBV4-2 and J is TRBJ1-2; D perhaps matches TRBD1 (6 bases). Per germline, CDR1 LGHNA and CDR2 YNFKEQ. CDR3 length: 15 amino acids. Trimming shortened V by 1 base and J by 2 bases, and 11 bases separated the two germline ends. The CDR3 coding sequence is TGTGCCAGCAGCCAAGCAGGGGCAACGAACTATGGCTACACCTTC. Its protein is CASSQAGATNYGYTF.

The DNA of the CDR3 is TGTGCCAGCAGTGCGGAGGCGCGCAAGCAGTACTTC. This codes for CASSAEARKQYF. The chain links TRBV12-3 or TRBV12-4 to TRBJ2-7; a weak D match, TRBD2 (5 bases). V was cut by 5 bases and J by 8 bases, with 13 bases left in between. The CDR3 has 12 residues.

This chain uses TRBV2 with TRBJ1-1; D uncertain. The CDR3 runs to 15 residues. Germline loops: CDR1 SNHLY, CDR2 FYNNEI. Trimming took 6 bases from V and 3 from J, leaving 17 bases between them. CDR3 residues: CASSRVRQRDTEAFF. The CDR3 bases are TGTGCCAGCAGCCGGGTCAGGCAGAGGGACACTGAAGCTTTCTTT. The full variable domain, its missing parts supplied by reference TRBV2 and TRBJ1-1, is EPEVTQTPSHQVTQMGQEVILRCVPISNHLYFYWYRQILGQKVEFLVSFYNNEISEKSEIFDDQFSVERPDGSNFTLKIRSTKLEDSAMYFCASSRVRQRDTEAFFGQGTRLTVV.

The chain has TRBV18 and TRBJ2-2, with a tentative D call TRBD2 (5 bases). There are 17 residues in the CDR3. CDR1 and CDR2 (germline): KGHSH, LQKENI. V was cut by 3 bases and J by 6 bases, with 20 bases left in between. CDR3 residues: CASSPPGGILGSGELFF. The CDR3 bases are TGTGCCAGCTCACCCCCCGGAGGTATCCTCGGGTCCGGGGAGCTGTTTTTT.

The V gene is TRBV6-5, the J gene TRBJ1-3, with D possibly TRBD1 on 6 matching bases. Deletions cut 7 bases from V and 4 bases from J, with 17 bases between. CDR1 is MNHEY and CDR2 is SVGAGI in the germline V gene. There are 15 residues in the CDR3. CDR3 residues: CASTPVNGGGNTIYF. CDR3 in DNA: TGTGCCAGCACCCCCGTTAATGGGGGCGGAAACACCATATATTTT.

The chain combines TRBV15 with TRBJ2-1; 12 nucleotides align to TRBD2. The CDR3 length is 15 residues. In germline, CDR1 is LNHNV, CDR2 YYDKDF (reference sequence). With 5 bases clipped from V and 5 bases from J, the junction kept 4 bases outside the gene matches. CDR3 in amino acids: CATSPSGRANNEQFF. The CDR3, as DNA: TGTGCCACCAGCCCTAGCGGGAGGGCCAACAATGAGCAGTTCTTC.

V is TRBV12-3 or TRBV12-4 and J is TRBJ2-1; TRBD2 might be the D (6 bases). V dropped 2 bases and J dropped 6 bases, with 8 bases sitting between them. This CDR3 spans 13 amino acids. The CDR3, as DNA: TGTGCCAGCAGTTTAAGGACTACCAATGAGCAGTTCTTC. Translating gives CASSLRTTNEQFF.

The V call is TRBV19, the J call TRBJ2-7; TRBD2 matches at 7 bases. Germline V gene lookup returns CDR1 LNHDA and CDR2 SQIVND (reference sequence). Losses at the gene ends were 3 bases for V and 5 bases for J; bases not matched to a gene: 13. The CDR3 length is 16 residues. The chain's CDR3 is CASSIEAGFGGNEQYF. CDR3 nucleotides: TGTGCCAGTAGTATCGAGGCGGGGTTCGGGGGGAACGAGCAGTACTTC.

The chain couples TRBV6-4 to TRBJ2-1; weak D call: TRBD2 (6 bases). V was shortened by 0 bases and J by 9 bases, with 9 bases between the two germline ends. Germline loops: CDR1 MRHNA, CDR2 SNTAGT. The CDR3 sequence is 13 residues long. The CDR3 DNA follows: TGTGCCAGCAGTGACTCGCGGGGTGTTGAGCAGTTCTTC. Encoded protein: CASSDSRGVEQFF.

CDR3 sequence reads: CASSLASDIKFGTQYF. CDR3 nucleotides: TGTGCCAGCAGTTTGGCCTCAGACATTAAATTCGGGACCCAGTACTTC. The chain has TRBV27 and TRBJ2-5; D is undetermined. The CDR3 totals 16 residues. V lost 3 bases to trimming and J lost 7 bases, with 21 bases between them. Germline-derived CDR1 and CDR2 are MNHEY and SMNVEV (reference sequence).